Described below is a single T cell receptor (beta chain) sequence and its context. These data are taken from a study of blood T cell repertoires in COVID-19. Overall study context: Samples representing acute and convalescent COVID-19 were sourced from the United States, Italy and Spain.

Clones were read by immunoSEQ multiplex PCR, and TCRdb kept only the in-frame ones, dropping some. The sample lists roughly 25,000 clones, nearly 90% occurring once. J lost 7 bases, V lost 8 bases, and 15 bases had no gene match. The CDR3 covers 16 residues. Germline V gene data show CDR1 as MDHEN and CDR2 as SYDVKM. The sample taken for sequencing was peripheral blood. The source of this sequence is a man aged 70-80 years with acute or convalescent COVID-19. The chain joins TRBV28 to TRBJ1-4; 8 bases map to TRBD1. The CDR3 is CASRSKTGGAGEKLFF. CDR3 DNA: TGTGCCAGCCGTTCTAAAACAGGGGGAGCAGGTGAAAAACTGTTTTTT.